Shown below are 14 T cell receptor beta chains from a single sample sequenced in a study of blood T cells in healthy people across ages. Alongside a J-beta primer mix, a sample-barcoded 5' primer served in a second PCR lasting roughly 7 to 11 cycles. One entry per CDR3 protein results from TCRdb running MiXCR on the 5' RACE reads. This repertoire shows roughly 700,000 distinct CDR3 sequences, 49% found once; its top ten account for 30% to 35%. The sample was blood. The receptors stem from a woman in her fifties or sixties in good health.

The CDR3 DNA reads as TGTGCCAGCAGTTTATCACAGGGGCTAGTCACCGGGGAGCTGTTTTTT. It is translated as CASSLSQGLVTGELFF. The chain has TRBV27 and TRBJ2-2; the match to TRBD1 covers 7 bases. The length of the CDR3 is 16 residues. Germline loops: CDR1 MNHEY, CDR2 SMNVEV (reference sequence). Losses at the gene ends were 0 bases for V and 4 bases for J; bases not matched to a gene: 5.

This clonotype was seen only a few times. The CDR3 nucleotides are TGTGCCAGCAGCCTTCCGGTTAGGGTCCGCTCTCATCCCGAGCAGTACTTC. It specifies CASSLPVRVRSHPEQYF. V usage is TRBV7-2 and J usage is TRBJ2-7; no firm D call. The CDR3 runs 17 residues. Germline loops: CDR1 SGHTA, CDR2 FQGNSA. V lost 5 bases and J lost 6, with 26 bases in between.

The chain employs TRBV29-1 and TRBJ2-1; D possibly uses TRBD1 or TRBD2 (5 bases each). This CDR3 has 16 residues. Germline CDR1 and CDR2: SQVTM and ANQGSEA. V lost 0 bases and J 0 bases, leaving 12 bases between the germline ends. The chain's CDR3 is CSVEDGTASSYNEQFF. In DNA, the CDR3 is TGCAGCGTTGAAGACGGGACGGCAAGCTCCTACAATGAGCAGTTCTTC.

A word on this clonotype: At one end the junction does not follow the germline gene, possibly because of a read error. The rearrangement links TRBV7-9 to TRBJ2-7; D is uncertain. The CDR3 contains 16 residues. Germline V lookup: CDR1 SEHNR, CDR2 FQNEAQ (reference sequence). The CDR3 is CATSPLSSTVTYEQYF. Written as DNA, the CDR3 is TGTGCCACCAGCCCCCTATCGTCGACTGTGACCTACGAGCAGTACTTC.

The chain combines TRBV9 with TRBJ1-2; 7 bases fit TRBD1. With V trimmed by 2 bases and J by 1 base, 5 bases remained unmatched. CDR3 length equals 15 residues. Germline CDR1 SGDLS, CDR2 YYNGEE. CDR3 nucleotide sequence: TGTGCCAGCAGCGTCGGGACAGACCTTAACTATGGCTACACCTTC. Residues: CASSVGTDLNYGYTF.

The chain combines TRBV20-1 with TRBJ2-1, with 8 bases lining up with TRBD2. Germline loops: CDR1 DFQATT, CDR2 SNEGSKA (reference sequence). V was pared by 1 base and J by 5 bases, with 4 bases of the junction left unmatched. This CDR3 has 14 amino acids. The CDR3 nucleotides are TGCAGTGCTAGAGCTGGCGGGAGGAACAATGAGCAGTTCTTC. Translation gives CSARAGGRNNEQFF.

This clonotype has more than one count but fewer than ten. This chain links TRBV6-1 with TRBJ1-6, with no clear D. Deletions cut 7 bases from V and 7 bases from J, with 11 bases between. Germline-derived CDR1 and CDR2 are MNHNS and SASEGT. The CDR3 has 13 amino acids. Here the CDR3 reads CASNQIQNSPLHF. CDR3 in DNA: TGTGCCAGCAATCAAATACAGAATTCACCCCTCCACTTT.

The rearrangement joins TRBV7-3 to TRBJ2-3; 10 bases align to TRBD1. The CDR3 has 17 amino acids. The germline gives CDR1 SGHTA, CDR2 FQGTGA. V lost 2 bases, J lost 0 bases, and 5 bases stayed unmatched. CDR3 nucleotides: TGTGCCAGCAGCTTACGGGACAGGGGATTCAGCACAGATACGCAGTATTTT. Translated: CASSLRDRGFSTDTQYF.

Concerning this clonotype itself: Just one base apart from a much larger clone, this may be a read error. The gene calls are TRBV9 and TRBJ2-1; 9 bases fit TRBD2. Germline V CDR1 and CDR2: SGDLS, YYNGEE. Losses at the gene ends were 0 bases for V and 7 bases for J; bases not matched to a gene: 5. This CDR3 has 15 residues. CDR3 sequence reads: CASSVVRAGGNEQFF. In DNA form, the CDR3 reads TGTGCCAGCAGCGTAGTTCGAGCGGGAGGTAATGAGCAGTTCTTC.

This clonotype was detected a few times. The genes are TRBV12-3 or TRBV12-4 and TRBJ1-5; D perhaps matches TRBD1 (6 bases). V gave up 3 bases and J gave up 5 bases, with 11 bases separating them. The CDR3 length is 14 residues. The DNA of the CDR3 is TGTGCCAGCAGTTTCAGGGGCCCTTATCAGCCCCAGCATTTT. Residues: CASSFRGPYQPQHF.

The genes are TRBV20-1 and TRBJ2-5; 9 bases fit TRBD1. Germline CDR1 reads DFQATT; CDR2 reads SNEGSKA (reference sequence). CDR3 length: 16 amino acids. Trimming removed 5 bases from V and 1 base from J; junction bases left unmatched: 11. The CDR3 sequence: CSAYALGQGTQETQYF. In DNA form, the CDR3 reads TGCAGTGCTTATGCTTTAGGACAGGGGACCCAAGAGACCCAGTACTTC.

The chain carries TRBV30 and TRBJ2-1; no reliable D call. The CDR3 totals 13 residues. V lost 2 bases and J lost 4, with 9 bases in between. Germline V lookup: CDR1 GTSNPN, CDR2 SVGIG (reference sequence). Here the CDR3 DNA reads TGTGCCTGGAGTACGCTTAGGTACAATGAGCAGTTCTTC. Translated: CAWSTLRYNEQFF.

This sequence joins TRBV24-1 and TRBJ2-5; 8 bases line up with TRBD2. The germline gives CDR1 KGHDR, CDR2 SFDVKD. J gave up 4 bases and V 3 bases, and 9 bases lay outside the gene matches. The CDR3 contains 16 residues. This chain's CDR3 is CATSDNGRARGETQYF. The CDR3, as DNA: TGTGCCACCAGTGATAACGGGAGGGCCCGGGGAGAGACCCAGTACTTC.

This clonotype was counted a few times. V is TRBV20-1 and J is TRBJ2-5; 7 bases are a match to TRBD2. The CDR3 spans 12 residues. V trimming: 6 bases; J trimming: 5 bases; junction bases outside the gene matches: 6. Germline values: CDR1 DFQATT, CDR2 SNEGSKA (reference sequence). CDR3 sequence (DNA): TGCAGTGCCCGGGAGGTTCGGGAGACCCAGTACTTC. Amino acid sequence: CSAREVRETQYF.